What follows describes a single TCR beta chain. The CDR3 is 11 residues long. V was clipped by 9 bases and J by 3 bases; unmatched bases: 0. Germline V lookup: CDR1 LNHNV, CDR2 YYDKDF (reference sequence). The protocol was immunoSEQ multiplex PCR, while the TCRdb copy is restricted to in-frame clones and leaves out a portion. The sample records about 46,000 clones, approximately 90% being singletons. The sample belongs to a study of T cell changes during pregnancy in multiple sclerosis. The receptor was isolated from a female donor in good health, enrolled as a control in a pregnancy study. This specimen was CD4+ T cells from peripheral blood mononuclear cells, taken in the second trimester of pregnancy. This sequence joins TRBV15 and TRBJ2-7; 9 bases are shared with TRBD1. CDR3 DNA sequence: TGTGCCACGGGACAGGGCTACGAGCAGTACTTC. It yields the protein CATGQGYEQYF. The full variable domain, with the rest looked up from reference TRBV15 and TRBJ2-7, is DAMVIQNPRYQVTQFGKPVTLSCSQTLNHNVMYWYQQKSSQAPKLLFHYYDKDFNNEADTPDNFQSRRPNTSFCFLDIRSPGLGDTAMYLCATGQGYEQYFGPGTRLTVT.